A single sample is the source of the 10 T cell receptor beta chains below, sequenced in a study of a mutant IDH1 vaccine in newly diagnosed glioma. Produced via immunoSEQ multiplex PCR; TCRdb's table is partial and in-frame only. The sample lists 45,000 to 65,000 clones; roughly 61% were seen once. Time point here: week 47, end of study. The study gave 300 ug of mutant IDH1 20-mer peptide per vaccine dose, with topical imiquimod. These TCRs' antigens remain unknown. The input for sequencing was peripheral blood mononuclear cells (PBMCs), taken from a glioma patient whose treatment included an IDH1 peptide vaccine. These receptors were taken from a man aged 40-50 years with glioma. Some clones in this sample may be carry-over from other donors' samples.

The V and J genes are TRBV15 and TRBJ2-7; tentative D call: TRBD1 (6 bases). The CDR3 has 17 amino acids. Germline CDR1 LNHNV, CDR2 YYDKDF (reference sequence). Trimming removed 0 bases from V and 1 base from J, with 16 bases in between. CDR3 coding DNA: TGTGCCACCAGCAGAGACTTCCCTCGGGACACATCCTACGAGCAGTACTTC. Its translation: CATSRDFPRDTSYEQYF.

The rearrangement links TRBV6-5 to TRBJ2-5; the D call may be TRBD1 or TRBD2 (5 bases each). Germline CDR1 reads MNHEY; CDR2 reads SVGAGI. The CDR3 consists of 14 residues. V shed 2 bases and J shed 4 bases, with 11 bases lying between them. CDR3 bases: TGTGCCAGCAGTTACCTTTTGGGGGTAGAGACCCAGTACTTC. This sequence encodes CASSYLLGVETQYF.

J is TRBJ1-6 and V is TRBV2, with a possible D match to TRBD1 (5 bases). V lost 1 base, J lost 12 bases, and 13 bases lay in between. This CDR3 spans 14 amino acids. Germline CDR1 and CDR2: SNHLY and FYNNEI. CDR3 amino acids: CASSEGTLKGPLHF. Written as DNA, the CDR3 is TGTGCCAGCAGTGAAGGGACACTTAAAGGACCCCTCCACTTT.

For the CDR3, the DNA is TGTGCCAGCAGACTTGTCCCGGGACAGGGAGTCCGAAAACTGTTTTTT. Its protein is CASRLVPGQGVRKLFF. The V and J genes are TRBV6-6 and TRBJ1-4, with 9 bases identical to TRBD1. Germline lookup yields CDR1 MNHNY and CDR2 SVGAGI (reference sequence). V lost 6 bases, J lost 10 bases, and 15 bases stayed unmatched. The CDR3 has 16 amino acids.

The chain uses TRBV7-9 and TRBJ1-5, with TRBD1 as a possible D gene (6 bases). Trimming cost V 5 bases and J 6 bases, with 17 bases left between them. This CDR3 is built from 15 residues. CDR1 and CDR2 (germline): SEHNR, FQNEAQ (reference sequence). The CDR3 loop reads CASSPEDSLSQPQHF. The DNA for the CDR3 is TGTGCCAGCAGCCCGGAGGACAGTTTGAGTCAGCCCCAGCATTTT.

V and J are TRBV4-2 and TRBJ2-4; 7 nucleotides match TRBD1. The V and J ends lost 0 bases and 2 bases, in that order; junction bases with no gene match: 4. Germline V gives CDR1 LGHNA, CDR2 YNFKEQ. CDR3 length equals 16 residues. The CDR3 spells CASSQDPTGTKNIQYF. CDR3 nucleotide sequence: TGTGCCAGCAGCCAAGATCCGACAGGGACCAAAAACATTCAGTACTTC.

The DNA for the CDR3 is TGCGCCAGCAGCCCGCAGGGGGAAACCGGGGAGCTGTTTTTT. This codes for CASSPQGETGELFF. The chain employs TRBV5-1 and TRBJ2-2; TRBD1 matches at 7 bases. The CDR3 length is 14 residues. Per germline, CDR1 SGHRS and CDR2 YFSETQ. Germline trimming cut 4 bases from V and 5 bases from J; bases unmatched to any gene: 5.

The CDR3 loop is CAWIPRNKPQETQYF. For the CDR3, the DNA is TGTGCCTGGATACCCAGAAACAAGCCCCAAGAGACCCAGTACTTC. The chain joins TRBV30 to TRBJ2-5; D is unclear. The CDR3 contains 15 residues. V dropped 4 bases and J dropped 1 base, with 16 bases sitting between them. Germline V gives CDR1 GTSNPN, CDR2 SVGIG (reference sequence).

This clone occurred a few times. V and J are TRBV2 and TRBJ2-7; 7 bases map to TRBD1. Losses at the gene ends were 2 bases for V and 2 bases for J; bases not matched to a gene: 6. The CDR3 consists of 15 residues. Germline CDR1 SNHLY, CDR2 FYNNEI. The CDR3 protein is CASSERTGYPYEQYF. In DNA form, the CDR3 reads TGTGCCAGCAGTGAAAGGACAGGCTACCCCTACGAGCAGTACTTC.

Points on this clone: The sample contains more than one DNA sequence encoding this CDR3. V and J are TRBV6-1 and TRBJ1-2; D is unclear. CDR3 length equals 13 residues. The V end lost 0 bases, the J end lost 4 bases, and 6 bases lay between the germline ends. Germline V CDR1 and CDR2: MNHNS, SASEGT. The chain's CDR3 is CASSEAALYGYTF. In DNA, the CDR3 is TGTGCCAGCAGTGAAGCGGCACTCTATGGCTACACCTTC.